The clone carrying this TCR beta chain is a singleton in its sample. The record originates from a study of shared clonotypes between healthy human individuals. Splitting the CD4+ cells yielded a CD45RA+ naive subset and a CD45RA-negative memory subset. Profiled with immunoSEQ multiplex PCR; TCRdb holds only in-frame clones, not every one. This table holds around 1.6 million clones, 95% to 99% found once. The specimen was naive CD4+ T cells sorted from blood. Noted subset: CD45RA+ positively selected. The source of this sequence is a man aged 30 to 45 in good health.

The CDR3 coding sequence is TGCGCCAGCAGCTTGGCCGGGCGGCCTCAAGAGCAGTTCTTC. It encodes CASSLAGRPQEQFF. The chain links TRBV5-1 to TRBJ2-1, with D unclear. Trimming removed 0 bases from V and 10 bases from J, with 14 bases in between. Germline CDR1 and CDR2: SGHRS and YFSETQ. This CDR3 is built from 14 residues. The entire variable domain, with the rest obtained from reference TRBV5-1 and TRBJ2-1, is as follows: KAGVTQTPRYLIKTRGQQVTLSCSPISGHRSVSWYQQTPGQGLQFLFEYFSETQRNKGNFPGRFSGRQFSNSRSEMNVSTLELGDSALYLCASSLAGRPQEQFFGPGTRLTVL.